This paragraph covers one T cell receptor beta chain sequence. This specimen belongs to a study of control samples from healthy donors and cancer patients. Profiled with immunoSEQ multiplex PCR; TCRdb holds only in-frame clones, not every one. The data hold around 28,000 clones, with approximately 90% observed a single time. Source material: PBMCs. The TCR was taken from a woman between 40 and 55 years old with lung cancer.

Here the CDR3 reads CAWSVTAANNSPLHF. The CDR3 bases are TGTGCCTGGAGTGTAACGGCAGCCAATAATTCACCCCTCCACTTT. The chain is built from TRBV30 and TRBJ1-6; D ambiguous. Germline V lookup: CDR1 GTSNPN, CDR2 SVGIG (reference sequence). Trimming removed 0 bases at V and 5 bases at J, with 11 bases between. The CDR3 covers 15 residues.